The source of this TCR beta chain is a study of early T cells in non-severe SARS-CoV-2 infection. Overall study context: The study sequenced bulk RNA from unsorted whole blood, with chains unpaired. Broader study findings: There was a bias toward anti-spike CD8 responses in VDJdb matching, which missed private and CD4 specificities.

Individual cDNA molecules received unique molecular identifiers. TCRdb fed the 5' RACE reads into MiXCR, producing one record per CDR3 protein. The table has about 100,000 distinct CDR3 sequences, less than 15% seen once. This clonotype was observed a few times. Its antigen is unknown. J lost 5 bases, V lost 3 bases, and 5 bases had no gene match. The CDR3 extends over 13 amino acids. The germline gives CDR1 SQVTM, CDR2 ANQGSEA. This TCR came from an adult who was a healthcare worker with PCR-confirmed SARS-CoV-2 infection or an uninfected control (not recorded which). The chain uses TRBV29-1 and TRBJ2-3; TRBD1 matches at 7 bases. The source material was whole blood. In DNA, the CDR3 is TGCAGCGTTGACGGGCAGGGGGTAGATACGCAGTATTTT. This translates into CSVDGQGVDTQYF.